This T cell receptor beta chain was sequenced during a study of T cells in Graves' hyperthyroidism and ophthalmopathy. Regarding the study as a whole: Blood also carried most thyroid clonotypes expanded above 0.001. A model of 13 V-J pairs discriminated ophthalmopathy from stable hyperthyroidism.

With regard to this clonotype: Its antigen is unidentified.

Thyroid ultrasound and orbital computed tomography, with clinical symptoms and serum thyroxine and TRAb, informed diagnoses. RNA transcripts gave rise to amplified TCR beta CDR3 regions. Using the HTBI primer set, a first-round RT-PCR was run on the TCR CDR3. TCRdb passed the multiplex PCR reads through MiXCR, listing each CDR3 protein once. The sample holds hundreds of thousands of distinct CDR3 sequences; less than 20% are singletons and the top ten take about half. In germline, CDR1 is SGHTA, CDR2 FQGNSA. The V gene end was trimmed by 7 bases and the J gene end by 5 bases; junction bases not matched to a gene: 15. There are 17 residues in the CDR3.

Sequencing used blood. The chain employs TRBV7-2 and TRBJ2-1; 9 bases fit TRBD2. The sequence was collected from a man aged 40-49 years with Graves' ophthalmopathy. The DNA for the CDR3 is TGTGCCAGCACCGAGCTCATAGCGGGAGAGTTGCACAATGAGCAGTTCTTC. This gives the protein CASTELIAGELHNEQFF.